The clone carrying this T cell receptor (beta chain) was detected ten times or more. Its target is not known. This sample is drawn from a study of T-cell reconstitution after alpha-beta-depleted transplantation in children. The study's findings and limits: About two months after transplant, alpha-beta T cells reportedly came from several hundred expanded graft clones. It was surviving recipient T cells and thymic progenitors that gave some patients high TCRbeta diversity at day 60. At the one-year point after transplant, T-cell counts and TCRbeta diversity were found to come mostly from T cells that had been newly produced.

CDR1 is SQVTM, CDR2 ANQGSEA, per germline. The J segment lost 4 bases and the V segment lost 4 bases, leaving 5 bases of the junction unmatched. This CDR3 is built from 14 residues. It was with unique molecular identifiers that the TCRbeta library was prepared. TCRdb ran MiXCR on the PCR reads and lists one entry per CDR3 protein. The data show a few hundred thousand distinct CDR3 sequences, about 45% seen once. The sequences come from PBMCs, collected before TCRalphabeta/CD19-depleted stem cell transplant. V and J are TRBV29-1 and TRBJ2-1; 9 nucleotides align to TRBD1. The clonotype was recovered from a girl aged 2 to 9 with aplastic anemia, due to receive a stem cell transplant. CDR3 in amino acids: CSVVGTGSYNEQFF. Written as DNA, the CDR3 is TGCAGCGTTGTCGGGACAGGGTCTTACAATGAGCAGTTCTTC.